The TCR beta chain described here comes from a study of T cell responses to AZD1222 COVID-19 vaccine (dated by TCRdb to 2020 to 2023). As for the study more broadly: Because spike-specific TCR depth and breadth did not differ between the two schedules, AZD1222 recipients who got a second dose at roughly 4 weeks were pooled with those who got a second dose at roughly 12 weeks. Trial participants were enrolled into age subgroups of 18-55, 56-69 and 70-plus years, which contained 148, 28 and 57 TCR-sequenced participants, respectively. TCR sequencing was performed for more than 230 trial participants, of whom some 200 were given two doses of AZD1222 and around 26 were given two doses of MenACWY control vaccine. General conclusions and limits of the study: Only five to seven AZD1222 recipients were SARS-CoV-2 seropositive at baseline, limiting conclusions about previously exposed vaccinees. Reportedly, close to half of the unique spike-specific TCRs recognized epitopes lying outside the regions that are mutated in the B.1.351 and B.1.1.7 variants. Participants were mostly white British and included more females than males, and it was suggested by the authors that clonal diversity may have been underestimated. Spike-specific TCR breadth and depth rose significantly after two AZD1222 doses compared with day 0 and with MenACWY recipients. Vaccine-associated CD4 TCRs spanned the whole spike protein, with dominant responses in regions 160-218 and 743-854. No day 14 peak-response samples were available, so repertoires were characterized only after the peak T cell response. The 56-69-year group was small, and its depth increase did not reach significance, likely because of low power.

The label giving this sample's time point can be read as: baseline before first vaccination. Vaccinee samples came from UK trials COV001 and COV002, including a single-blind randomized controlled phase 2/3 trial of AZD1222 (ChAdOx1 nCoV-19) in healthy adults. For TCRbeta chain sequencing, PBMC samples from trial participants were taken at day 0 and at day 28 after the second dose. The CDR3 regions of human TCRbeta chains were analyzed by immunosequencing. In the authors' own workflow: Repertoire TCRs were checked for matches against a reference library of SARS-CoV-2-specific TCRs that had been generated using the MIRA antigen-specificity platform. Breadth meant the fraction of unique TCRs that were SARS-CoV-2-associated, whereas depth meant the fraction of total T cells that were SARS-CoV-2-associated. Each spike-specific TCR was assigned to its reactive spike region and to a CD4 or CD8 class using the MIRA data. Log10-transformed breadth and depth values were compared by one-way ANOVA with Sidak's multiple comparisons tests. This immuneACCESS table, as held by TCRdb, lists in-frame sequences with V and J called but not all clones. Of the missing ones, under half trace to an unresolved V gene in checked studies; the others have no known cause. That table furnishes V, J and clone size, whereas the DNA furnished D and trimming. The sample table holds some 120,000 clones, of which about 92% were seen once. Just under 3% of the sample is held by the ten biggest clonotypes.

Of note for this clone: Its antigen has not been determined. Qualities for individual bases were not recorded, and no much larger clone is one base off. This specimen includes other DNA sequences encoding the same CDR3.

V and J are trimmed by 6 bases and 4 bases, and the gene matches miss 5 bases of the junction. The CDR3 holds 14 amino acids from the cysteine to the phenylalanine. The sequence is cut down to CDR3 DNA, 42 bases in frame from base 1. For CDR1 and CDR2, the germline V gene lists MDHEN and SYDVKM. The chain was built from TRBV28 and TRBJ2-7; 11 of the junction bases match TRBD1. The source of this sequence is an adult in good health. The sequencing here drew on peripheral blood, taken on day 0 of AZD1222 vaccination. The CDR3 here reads CASSPGTGGYEQYF. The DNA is TGTGCCAGCAGCCCCGGGACAGGGGGGTACGAGCAGTACTTC.